The T cell receptor (beta chain) under discussion was sequenced for a study of Ad26.COV2.S vaccination and SARS-CoV-2 variants. V lost 3 bases and J 7 bases, leaving 19 bases between the germline ends. Germline V lookup: CDR1 DFQATT, CDR2 SNEGSKA (reference sequence). This CDR3 comprises 15 residues. Measured with immunoSEQ multiplex PCR; TCRdb has only the in-frame clones, and not every one. This sample carries about 280,000 clones, 80% to 90% of them seen once, and the ten largest clones take about 3.6%. Treatment defined: roughly 20 received Ad26.COV2.S at low or high dose, single or two shots; 5 received placebo; per-sample allocation not given. Collection of the samples took place on day 63 after the first injection of vaccine or placebo.

The starting material was peripheral blood, obtained in a trial of Ad26.COV2.S vaccine versus placebo. This TCR came from a person aged 18-60 years who received the Ad26.COV2.S COVID-19 vaccine or a placebo. The chain joins TRBV20-1 to TRBJ2-1; D possibly corresponds to TRBD2 (6 bases). CDR3 coding DNA: TGCAGTGCTAGTCAGATTGGGGCTGCGGGGAATGAGCAGTTCTTC. The encoded protein is CSASQIGAAGNEQFF.